Listed below are T cell receptor beta chains from one sample, sequenced in a study of cytomegalovirus exposure and HLA in healthy donors. Clones were read by immunoSEQ multiplex PCR, and TCRdb kept only the in-frame ones, dropping some. There are about 200,000 clones in the sample; approximately 79% occur only once, and about 1.7% lies in the top ten. Sequences were obtained from PBMCs. Receptor source: a man between 45 and 60 years old in good health and CMV-seronegative. CDR3s leave out the opening cysteine and the closing phenylalanine or tryptophan. For some rows the clone size is stated as once, few or many, or as a class when expanded; others skip it.

clone size,V gene,CDR3 protein
.,TRBV7-9,ASSLDGTGNTEAF
.,TRBV7-6,ASSLAGRGSGANGLT
.,TRBV29-1,SVARLAANTGELF
.,TRBV28,ASSLRRGSAEKLF
.,TRBV29-1,SVWTDYGYT
.,TRBV19,ASSTVPGQGTGMNTEAF
.,TRBV18,ASSPLSINEQF
.,TRBV27,ASSLGASGTETQY
.,TRBV12-5,ASGPGTGGIWEQY
.,TRBV5-1,ASSEPVRGKNTGELF
.,TRBV4-1,ASSQDLAGGSNEQF
.,TRBV7-9,ASSLGESTHNQPQH
.,TRBV6-1,ASSGQGGGQPQH
.,TRBV11-2,AGTSGQGSYNEQF
.,TRBV19,ASSILSYNSPLH
.,TRBV5-1,ASSLQGKGTEAF
.,TRBV7-2,ASSSGTSGNQF
once,TRBV30,AWIPGTIYGYT
.,TRBV29-1,SVGTGYEQY
.,TRBV5-1,ASSLAGDSYEQY
.,TRBV29-1,SVEGRDRYNEQF
.,TRBV5-4,ASSLVGQGSGYT
.,TRBV2,ASSEVGREGTEAF
.,TRBV5-1,ASSDPGGSETQY
once,TRBV29-1,SVDRGSTEAF
.,TRBV5-6,ASSPLQSPKLLAKNIQY
.,TRBV6-1,ASSSRQETQY
.,TRBV5-1,ASSEGTGTSSPLH
once,TRBV27,ASSGPGQGGSYEQY
.,TRBV6-1,AGSLTGTDTQY
.,TRBV2,ASSSASHTGELF
.,TRBV7-3,ASSLTGTGRTRAF
.,TRBV27,ASRRQDTSYEQY
.,TRBV19,ASSGNRGRNTEAF
.,TRBV19,ATSGGAGYTGELF
.,TRBV14,ASSPQGMPQQY
few,TRBV21-1,AGGPTSGTSNEQF
.,TRBV29-1,SIRSGGNEQF
.,TRBV5-1,ASASGSRTDTQY
.,TRBV2,ASSEGGRGETQY
.,TRBV14,ASSHVTDVDTEAF
.,TRBV7-3,ASSFMAGTNYGYT
.,TRBV5-1,ASSLATGPGGGNTIY
.,TRBV5-6,ASSLDGGLAGVFLNEQF
few,TRBV19,ASSRDRGAPGANVLT
.,TRBV2,ASSVQGLNTGELF
.,TRBV15,ATSRDRTGAAGETQY
.,TRBV28,ASSLGTVSYEQY
few,TRBV27,ASSPTANYGYT
.,TRBV19,ASSRDRRCYGYT
.,TRBV28,ASSFGAGVGTQY
.,TRBV28,ASRRTGSSYNEQF
.,TRBV19,ASSITSVYNEQF
.,TRBV18,ASLLAGGPYEQF
.,TRBV30,AWRFGNTEAF
few,TRBV5-4,ASSPAGTFVKDEQY
.,TRBV4-1,ASSQDPSGWARRSNEQF
.,TRBV2,ASKVLSSYEQY